This T cell receptor (beta chain) was identified during a study of identical twins. Study-level results: Potential partial confounding of zero-insertion analyses by invariant MAIT and iNKT cells was noted. Compared with models, monozygotic twins showed more out-of-frame TCR alpha sharing.

This clonotype appeared many times. Its specificity is unknown. Trimming shortened V by 4 bases and J by 13 bases, and 11 bases separated the two germline ends. The CDR3 sequence is 11 residues long. Unique molecular identifiers were present on the cDNA, which also gained a universal primer site by template switching. TCRdb recomputed calls from the 5' RACE reads with MiXCR, one row per CDR3 protein. This repertoire shows 350,000 or so distinct CDR3 sequences, 8.5% to 10% found once; its top ten account for more than 8%. This TCR came from a woman in her forties or fifties in good health. The chain is built from TRBV12-3 or TRBV12-4 and TRBJ2-1, with TRBD2 as a possible D gene (6 bases). Specimen: naive T cells sorted from blood. As DNA, the CDR3 is TGTGCCAGCAGTTCTCCGGGAGATCAGTTCTTC. Its translation is CASSSPGDQFF.